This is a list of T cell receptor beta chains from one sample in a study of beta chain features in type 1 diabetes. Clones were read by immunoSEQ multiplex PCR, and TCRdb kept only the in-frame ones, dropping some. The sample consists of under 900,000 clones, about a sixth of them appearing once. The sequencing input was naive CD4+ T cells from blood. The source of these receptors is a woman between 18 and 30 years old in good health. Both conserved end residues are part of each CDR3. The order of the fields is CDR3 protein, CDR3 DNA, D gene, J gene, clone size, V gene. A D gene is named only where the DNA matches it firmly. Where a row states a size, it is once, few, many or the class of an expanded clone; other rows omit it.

CDR3: CASSVSGNSNQPQHF
DNA: TGTGCCAGCAGCGTATCAGGGAATAGCAATCAGCCCCAGCATTTT
D: NA
J: TRBJ1-5
size: few
V: TRBV9

CDR3: CASSQVRDYGYTF
DNA: TGTGCCAGCAGCCAAGTCAGGGACTATGGCTACACCTTC
D: NA
J: TRBJ1-2
size: NA
V: TRBV14

CDR3: CASSRYEDRNTEAFF
DNA: TGTGCCAGCTCACGCTACGAGGACAGGAACACTGAAGCTTTCTTT
D: NA
J: TRBJ1-1
size: NA
V: TRBV18

CDR3: CASSLTGDPNTEAFF
DNA: TGTGCCAGCAGCCTCACGGGGGACCCAAACACTGAAGCTTTCTTT
D: NA
J: TRBJ1-1
size: few
V: TRBV9

CDR3: CASSLGGVSYEQYF
DNA: TGTGCCAGCAGCTTAGGCGGGGTCTCCTACGAGCAGTACTTC
D: NA
J: TRBJ2-7
size: NA
V: TRBV7-9

CDR3: CASSLTYRGRNTEAFF
DNA: TGTGCCAGCAGCTTAACCTACCGGGGGCGGAACACTGAAGCTTTCTTT
D: NA
J: TRBJ1-1
size: NA
V: TRBV7-3

CDR3: CASSLGPDNNYEQYF
DNA: TGCGCCAGCAGCTTAGGTCCGGACAACAACTACGAGCAGTACTTC
D: NA
J: TRBJ2-7
size: few
V: TRBV5-1

CDR3: CASSRGGPALEQFF
DNA: TGTGCCAGCAGCCGCGGGGGTCCGGCCCTAGAGCAGTTCTTC
D: TRBD2
J: TRBJ2-1
size: NA
V: TRBV6-5

CDR3: CASSNLAGGGAGELFF
DNA: TGTGCCAGCAGCAACTTAGCGGGAGGAGGGGCCGGGGAGCTGTTTTTT
D: TRBD2
J: TRBJ2-2
size: NA
V: TRBV4-2

CDR3: CASSPMGGTSGNYEQYF
DNA: TGTGCCAGCAGCCCCATGGGGGGGACTAGCGGGAACTACGAGCAGTACTTC
D: TRBD2
J: TRBJ2-7
size: few
V: TRBV4-2

CDR3: CASSLDPSGRGTGANVLTF
DNA: TGTGCCAGCAGCTTGGATCCCAGCGGGAGAGGCACTGGGGCCAACGTCCTGACTTTC
D: TRBD2
J: TRBJ2-6
size: few
V: TRBV5-4

CDR3: CASSSARPGHKNTEAFF
DNA: TGTGCCAGCAGTTCCGCTCGCCCGGGACACAAGAACACTGAAGCTTTCTTT
D: NA
J: TRBJ1-1
size: NA
V: TRBV27

CDR3: CASRTGPDNEQFF
DNA: TGTGCCAGTCGGACAGGGCCTGACAATGAGCAGTTCTTC
D: TRBD1
J: TRBJ2-1
size: few
V: TRBV2

CDR3: CASSPRTDYYNEQFF
DNA: TGTGCCAGCAGCCCGCGGACAGACTACTACAATGAGCAGTTCTTC
D: NA
J: TRBJ2-1
size: NA
V: TRBV9

CDR3: CASSQGTPRETQYF
DNA: TGCGCCAGCAGCCAAGGCACCCCCCGAGAGACCCAGTACTTC
D: NA
J: TRBJ2-5
size: NA
V: TRBV4-1